This T cell receptor (beta chain) was observed in a study of identical twins (dated by TCRdb to 2016 to 2017). A note on the overall study: To test whether fetal clonotypes persist, this study deep-sequenced TCR alpha and beta repertoires from monozygotic twins, from unrelated adults of various ages, and from cord blood. To rule out contamination, replicate twin experiments were performed at different times with different library preparation protocols.

Libraries were prepared through 5' RACE. The sequencing machine was an Illumina HiSeq 2000. Template switching added a universal primer binding site, and the final cDNA carried a unique molecular identifier that allowed TCR cDNA molecules to be counted accurately. Specific primers in the conserved constant-segment region were used to synthesize first-strand cDNA for the TCR alpha and beta chains. Each cDNA library was double barcoded, with a SMART-Mk sample barcode plus Illumina barcodes, to control for contamination. TruSeq adapter sequences and Illumina sample barcodes were added in two successive PCR steps. Sequencing of the TCR alpha and beta cDNA libraries was done on the Illumina HiSeq platform using custom primers. Processing in the source paper ran as follows. Raw reads were processed with MiGEC to extract unique molecular identifiers, and MiXCR was used to determine CDR3 positions. For each individual, recombination models were inferred using an EM algorithm with the repgenHMM and IGoR tools. The tcR package in R was used for shared clonotype analysis, with sharing normalized by the product of cloneset sizes. Out-of-frame nonproductive sequences were analyzed to study raw recombination free of thymic and clonal selection effects. Through fastp at Q25 and MiXCR, TCRdb rebuilt clones from the public reads, retaining in-frame beta chains. Rows merge per CDR3 protein into single entries with the most common DNA and genes. What appears here as the V and J calls and clone size reflects TCRdb's work, not the paper's. The sample table records 600,000 to 700,000 distinct CDR3 sequences; around 21% of these occur just once. 4.3% of the sample lies in the top ten.

This clonotype came up a few times. Its antigen is still unknown. Within one base of it there is no much larger clone, and no base qualities were kept. General findings and caveats noted by the study authors: In monozygotic twins, out-of-frame TCR alpha sharing was systematically underestimated by recombination models, although the models agreed with sharing between unrelated individuals. Because the same donors could not be followed over many years, conclusions were based on cross-sectional statistical analysis. Fewer insertions were carried by abundant cord blood beta clonotypes; a weaker similar trend was observed in young adult naive repertoires, while no such trend was observed in memory repertoires. In beta out-of-frame sequences, excess twin sharing was weaker, because having fewer shared sequences lowered the signal-to-noise ratio. Zero-insertion analyses could be partly confounded by invariant T cells such as MAIT and iNKT, though diverse VJ usage argued against such confounding for most clonotypes. Compared with coincidental sharing between unrelated individuals, out-of-frame TCR alpha sequences shared between twins had an excess of sequences with low generation probability.

Inclusive of the bounding cysteine and phenylalanine, the CDR3 is 13 residues long. Only the CDR3 DNA is retained, 39 bases long and in frame from the first base. According to the germline V gene, CDR1 reads MRHNA and CDR2 reads SNTAGT. Trimming at the junction amounts to 4 bases on V and 3 bases on J, and the germline ends lie 8 bases apart. Every donor in the study was a healthy Caucasian. Three pairs of female monozygotic twins, all aged about 18 to 29 years, made up the twin cohort. Peripheral blood mononuclear cells were the source from which RNA for the TCR libraries was isolated. This sample was shared with a second study, whose subject was T cells expressing NK-cell markers. Drawing on the second study: TCR beta-chain repertoires were profiled in sorted CD3+CD56+NKG2C+, CD3+CD56+NKG2C- and CD3+CD56-NKG2C+ T-cell subsets from several donors. Among the eight sequenced donors, seven were HCMV-seropositive and one was HCMV-seronegative. To restrict sorting to alphabetaTCR-expressing T cells, an anti-gammadeltaTCR antibody was added in several experiments. In six donors, the dominant CD3+CD56+NKG2C+ clonotypes were found to rank among the top 10 CD8+ clonotypes and to make up roughly 1.0-7.0% of CD8+ T cells. Those dominant clonotypes were again the most abundant among CD3+CD56-NKG2C+ cells in a handful of donors, at roughly 25-60.1%. Whether the expanded NKG2C-expressing T cell clones were specific for HCMV antigens remained unclear. The eight sequenced donors were randomly selected healthy volunteers, three men and five women. A commercial ELISA kit detecting HCMV-specific IgG in serum was used to determine HCMV serostatus. Bulk peripheral blood T-cell repertoires were additionally sequenced from unsorted PBMC for over five donors. MIGEC handled demultiplexing of the reads and grouping by UMI, while MiTCR was used to assemble and quantify clonotypes. To exclude erroneous sequences, only TCR cDNA sequences supported by at least two reads were retained. Downstream repertoire analysis used the tcR package, and clonotypes were matched across fractions by CDR3 nucleotide sequence plus V segment. VDJmatch was used to annotate antigen specificity against VDJdb, with one amino acid substitution allowed in CDR3.

Recombination linked TRBV6-4 to TRBJ2-3; the D gene remains uncertain. This clonotype originated in a woman aged 18-29 years in good health. The sample consisted of PBMCs. The DNA reads as follows: TGTGCCAGCAGTGCCAAGGAAACAGATACGCAGTATTTT. The resulting protein is CASSAKETDTQYF.